Listed below are T cell receptor beta chains from one sample, sequenced in a study of OX40 agonist ivuxolimab in advanced cancers. Measured with immunoSEQ multiplex PCR; TCRdb has only the in-frame clones, and not every one. Of about 58,000 clones in the sample, 75% to 90% were seen once. The material was CD4+ or CD8+ T cells sorted from blood, obtained in a trial of the OX40 agonist ivuxolimab. The receptors stem from an adult with an advanced solid tumor such as melanoma, head and neck, liver or kidney cancer. CDR3s include the opening cysteine and the closing phenylalanine or tryptophan. D genes are given only for firm matches.

TRBJ2-7	TRBV7-9	TRBD2	TGTGCCAGCAGCAAAGACCTAGCGGGAGACGAGCAGTACTTC	CASSKDLAGDEQYF
TRBJ2-1	TRBV10-3	TRBD2	TGTGCCATCACCACTAGCGGGAGGTCTAGCTCCTACAATGAGCAGTTCTTC	CAITTSGRSSSYNEQFF
TRBJ1-5	TRBV19	TRBD1	TGTGCCAGTAGTATCGACAGGGGACGTCAGCCCCAGCATTTT	CASSIDRGRQPQHF
TRBJ2-3	TRBV5-6	TRBD2	TGTGCCAGCAGGGCTAGCGGGACAGATACGCAGTATTTT	CASRASGTDTQYF
TRBJ2-5	TRBV9	TRBD2	TGTGCCAGCAGCGTGAGTCGGGGGGGTGAGACCCAGTACTTC	CASSVSRGGETQYF
TRBJ1-5	TRBV2	-	TGTGCCAGCAGTGGCGCAGGGAGGCATCAGCCCCAGCATTTT	CASSGAGRHQPQHF
TRBJ2-3	TRBV9	TRBD2	TGTGCCAGCAGCAGGGACTACACAGATACGCAGTATTTT	CASSRDYTDTQYF
TRBJ1-1	TRBV6-5	-	TGTGCCAGCAGTTACGACGGGAGTAGTGAAGCTTTCTTT	CASSYDGSSEAFF
TRBJ2-3	TRBV5-8	-	TGTGCCAGCAGCTTGTCTTTGCGCAGCGATGGAACAGATACGCAGTATTTT	CASSLSLRSDGTDTQYF
TRBJ1-2	TRBV5-1	-	TGCGCCAGCAGCTGGGGGACAACTTATGGCTACACCTTC	CASSWGTTYGYTF